This entry concerns a single TCR beta chain. Its specificity is unknown. The data were produced by immunoSEQ multiplex PCR, yet TCRdb's version contains in-frame clones alone and is incomplete. The sample consists of just over 2,000,000 clones, just under 95% of them appearing once. The data belong to a study of shared clonotypes between healthy human individuals. The naive CD8 fraction comprised CD45RO-negative cells positively selected for CCR7 and excluded terminally differentiated effector memory CD45RA+ cells. The germline V and J ends were trimmed by 4 bases and 2 bases, with 13 bases remaining between them. Germline assignment: CDR1 SGHDT and CDR2 YYEEEE. The length of the CDR3 is 14 residues. Study-wide results and caveats: Among a few donors, about 5% of naive CD4 clonotypes were found in common.

The receptor was isolated from a man between 18 and 29 years old in good health. Sequenced input: naive CD8+ T cells sorted from blood. The chain has TRBV5-6 and TRBJ2-7; D uncertain. The CDR3 region is CASSPMDGPYEQYF. In nucleotides, the CDR3 is TGTGCCAGCAGCCCGATGGACGGACCCTACGAGCAGTACTTC.